The 27 T cell receptor beta chains below were found in one sample sequenced in a study of blood T cell repertoires in COVID-19. Here immunoSEQ multiplex PCR was the method, and the copy in TCRdb shows in-frame clones only, minus some. Of approximately 280,000 clones listed, around 90% were seen once; the top ten hold over 8%. Material: peripheral blood. The receptors come from a young man with active or convalescent COVID-19.

The CDR3 reads CASSVGSGGRSGNTIYF. The CDR3 DNA reads TGTGCCAGCAGCGTGGGTTCGGGGGGAAGATCTGGAAACACCATATATTTT. This chain joins TRBV9 and TRBJ1-3, with D perhaps TRBD1 (5 bases). CDR3 length: 17 residues. The germline V gene encodes CDR1 SGDLS and CDR2 YYNGEE. V shed 2 bases and J shed 1 base, with 16 bases lying between them. The full variable domain, completed using reference TRBV9 and TRBJ1-3, is DSGVTQTPKHLITATGQRVTLRCSPRSGDLSVYWYQQSLDQGLQFLIQYYNGEERAKGNILERFSAQQFPDLHSELNLSSLELGDSALYFCASSVGSGGRSGNTIYFGEGSWLTVV.

This clone was seen a single time. The chain is built from TRBV4-1 and TRBJ2-7; 11 positions agree with TRBD2. Trimming cost V 2 bases and J 3 bases; bases outside gene matches: 6. Looked up from germline, CDR1 is MGHRA and CDR2 is YSYEKL. The CDR3 runs to 16 residues. CDR3 nucleotides: TGCGCCAGCAGCCAATTTGCGGGACTAGCGGACTACGAGCAGTACTTC. Its translation: CASSQFAGLADYEQYF.

This chain uses TRBV5-6 with TRBJ2-3, with a tentative D call TRBD2 (5 bases). Trimming left V 0 bases short and J 8 bases short, with 13 bases between. The CDR3 consists of 14 residues. Germline loops: CDR1 SGHDT, CDR2 YYEEEE. CDR3 loop: CASSLGELLSTQYF. CDR3 sequence (DNA): TGTGCCAGCAGCTTGGGGGAGCTGCTAAGTACGCAGTATTTT. Full variable domain (remainder filled in from reference TRBV5-6 and TRBJ2-3): DAGVTQSPTHLIKTRGQQVTLRCSPKSGHDTVSWYQQALGQGPQFIFQYYEEEERQRGNFPDRFSGHQFPNYSSELNVNALLLGDSALYLCASSLGELLSTQYFGPGTRLTVL.

The chain uses TRBV27 and TRBJ1-1; possibly TRBD1 for D (6 bases). V lost 4 bases and J 0 bases, leaving 15 bases between the germline ends. Germline V gene data show CDR1 as MNHEY and CDR2 as SMNVEV (reference sequence). The CDR3 has 16 residues. As DNA, the CDR3 is TGTGCCAGCAGTTACAGGGAGTGGGGTTTGAACACTGAAGCTTTCTTT. Its protein product is CASSYREWGLNTEAFF.

The J gene is TRBJ1-6, the V gene TRBV7-2; D might be TRBD1 (5 bases). The CDR3 runs to 18 residues. The V end lost 2 bases, the J end lost 0 bases, and 14 bases lay between the germline ends. The germline CDR1 and CDR2 sequences are SGHTA and FQGNSA. The CDR3 DNA sequence: TGTGCCAGCAGCTTACCAGGACAAGTAAGCTCCTATAATTCACCCCTCCACTTT. This codes for CASSLPGQVSSYNSPLHF.

The chain is built from TRBV27 and TRBJ1-1, with D perhaps matching TRBD1 (5 bases). Germline CDR1 MNHEY, CDR2 SMNVEV (reference sequence). Trimming removed 2 bases from V and 2 bases from J, with 9 bases in between. The CDR3 length is 14 residues. DNA of the CDR3: TGTGCCAGCAGTTTAATCGACAGCAACACTGAAGCTTTCTTT. This codes for CASSLIDSNTEAFF.

The chain is built from TRBV24-1 and TRBJ2-5; the D is unclear. With 1 base removed from V and 5 bases from J, the gap between germline ends came to 10 bases. Germline lookup yields CDR1 KGHDR and CDR2 SFDVKD. The CDR3 runs 14 residues. As DNA, the CDR3 is TGTGCCACCAGTGATTTCGCGGATGAGGAGACCCAGTACTTC. Its translation: CATSDFADEETQYF.

The chain is built from TRBV24-1 and TRBJ1-4; D perhaps matches TRBD1 (5 bases). The germline V gene has CDR1 KGHDR and CDR2 SFDVKD. CDR3 length equals 16 residues. Trimming pared 1 base from V and 6 bases from J, leaving 14 bases between. The CDR3 region has the DNA TGTGCCACCAGTGATTTCTTTGGCAGGGTGGATGAAAAACTGTTTTTT. This codes for CATSDFFGRVDEKLFF.

The chain is built from TRBV18 and TRBJ1-5; perhaps TRBD1 as D (5 bases). The V gene lost 0 bases and the J gene lost 1 base, with 13 bases spanning the gap. The CDR3 is 17 residues long. The germline CDR1 and CDR2 sequences are KGHSH and LQKENI. The CDR3 DNA reads TGTGCCAGCTCACCACCGGTGCAGGGTGGGAGCAATCAGCCCCAGCATTTT. Translated, it gives CASSPPVQGGSNQPQHF.

V and J are TRBV10-3 and TRBJ1-1; possibly TRBD1 for D (6 bases). Germline CDR1 is ENHRY and CDR2 is SYGVKD. The V and J ends lost 5 bases and 6 bases respectively, with 13 bases between them. This CDR3 has 13 amino acids. CDR3 bases: TGTGCCATCAGTACGCCAGGGGCCGCTGAAGCTTTCTTT. Translation gives CAISTPGAAEAFF.

This chain joins TRBV5-1 and TRBJ1-2; D unclear. Germline lookup yields CDR1 SGHRS and CDR2 YFSETQ. V gave up 0 bases and J gave up 2 bases, with 5 bases separating them. The CDR3 spans 13 residues. The CDR3: CASSLAVNYGYTF. CDR3 coding DNA: TGCGCCAGCAGCTTGGCGGTAAACTATGGCTACACCTTC.

This rearrangement joins TRBV4-3 to TRBJ2-3, with TRBD2 as a possible D gene (6 bases). CDR1 is LGHNA, CDR2 YSLEER, per germline. Trimming removed 4 bases from V and 5 bases from J, with 16 bases in between. This CDR3 has 15 residues. The CDR3 region is CASSPRRASGDTQYF. In nucleotides, the CDR3 is TGCGCCAGCAGCCCCCGGAGGGCCAGCGGAGATACGCAGTATTTT.

The chain joins TRBV5-1 to TRBJ1-1; D unresolved. Trimming took 4 bases from V and 7 from J, leaving 17 bases between them. Germline V gene lookup returns CDR1 SGHRS and CDR2 YFSETQ. This CDR3 contains 14 residues. Here the CDR3 reads CASSTDTPSDEAFF. CDR3 nucleotides: TGCGCCAGCAGCACCGATACACCTTCCGATGAAGCTTTCTTT.

The chain is built from TRBV15 and TRBJ1-2; 8 bases are shared with TRBD1. This CDR3 is built from 14 residues. Per germline, CDR1 LNHNV and CDR2 YYDKDF (reference sequence). V lost 3 bases to trimming and J lost 9 bases; unmatched junction nucleotides: 9. CDR3: CATSSGQGFESYTF. CDR3 nucleotides: TGTGCCACCAGCAGTGGACAGGGTTTCGAGAGCTACACCTTC. Combining the CDR3 with reference TRBV15 and TRBJ1-2 gives the whole variable domain DAMVIQNPRYQVTQFGKPVTLSCSQTLNHNVMYWYQQKSSQAPKLLFHYYDKDFNNEADTPDNFQSRRPNTSFCFLDIRSPGLGDTAMYLCATSSGQGFESYTFGSGTRLTVV.

The V call is TRBV29-1, the J call TRBJ2-3; 10 bases are a match to TRBD2. V shed 4 bases, J shed 7 bases, and the junction held 5 bases outside the gene matches. Germline loops: CDR1 SQVTM, CDR2 ANQGSEA. This CDR3 spans 13 amino acids. CDR3 sequence: CSVVLAGEYTQYF. DNA for the CDR3: TGCAGCGTTGTTCTAGCGGGGGAATATACGCAGTATTTT.

V is TRBV19 and J is TRBJ1-2, with 7 bases identical to TRBD1. Germline CDR1 is LNHDA and CDR2 is SQIVND (reference sequence). V gave up 1 base and J gave up 4 bases; unmatched junction bases: 6. The CDR3 contains 15 residues. This CDR3 is CASSIGRGLTYGYTF. For the CDR3, the DNA is TGTGCCAGTAGTATAGGGAGGGGGCTAACCTATGGCTACACCTTC.

CDR3 sequence reads: CASSLAGSYNEQFF. In nucleotides, the CDR3 is TGTGCCAGCAGCCTAGCGGGGTCCTACAATGAGCAGTTCTTC. V gene TRBV6-1 combines with J gene TRBJ2-1, with 9 bases aligning to TRBD2. The CDR3 runs 14 residues. V was clipped by 6 bases and J by 1 base; unmatched bases: 1. From germline, CDR1 is MNHNS and CDR2 SASEGT.

The chain joins TRBV25-1 to TRBJ1-1; maybe TRBD1 (6 bases). CDR3 length equals 15 residues. V lost 4 bases and J 3 bases, leaving 15 bases between the germline ends. In germline, CDR1 is MGHDK, CDR2 SYGVNS. The chain's CDR3 is CASSGYREWDTEAFF. The CDR3 nucleotides are TGTGCCAGCAGTGGCTACAGGGAGTGGGACACTGAAGCTTTCTTT.

The gene calls are TRBV23-1 and TRBJ1-1, with a tentative D call TRBD1 (5 bases). TRBV23-1 is sorted into the ORF group, with uncertain function. This CDR3 contains 14 residues. V lost 0 bases, J lost 4 bases, and 9 bases lay in between. In DNA form, the CDR3 reads TGCGCCAGCAGTCAATCTGGGGGAGGCACTGAAGCTTTCTTT. It translates to CASSQSGGGTEAFF.

The gene calls are TRBV3-1 (or the pseudogene TRBV3-2) and TRBJ2-7; 9 nucleotides line up with TRBD2. The CDR3 runs 15 residues. J was trimmed by 0 bases and V by 4 bases; bases with no gene match: 4. Germline V gene lookup returns CDR1 LGHDT and CDR2 YNNKEL (reference sequence). CDR3 loop: CASSLNSGGSYEQYF. DNA of the CDR3: TGTGCCAGCAGCCTAAATAGCGGGGGCTCCTACGAGCAGTACTTC.

This chain uses TRBV19 with TRBJ2-7, with D uncertain. Between the trimmed V and J ends, which lost 2 bases and 0 bases, there was a span of 14 bases. This CDR3 has 16 residues. The V gene's germline CDR1 is LNHDA and CDR2 SQIVND (reference sequence). The CDR3 DNA sequence: TGTGCCAGTAGTATATCCAGCCTAGACCACTCCTACGAGCAGTACTTC. It codes for CASSISSLDHSYEQYF.

The chain uses TRBV7-9 and TRBJ1-6; the D gene is possibly TRBD1 (5 bases). CDR1 is SEHNR and CDR2 is FQNEAQ in the germline V gene (reference sequence). The CDR3 consists of 17 residues. V gave up 1 base and J gave up 0 bases, with 10 bases separating them. CDR3 coding DNA: TGTGCCAGCAGCTTAGGTGGGGGGAGCTCCTATAATTCACCCCTCCACTTT. Amino acids: CASSLGGGSSYNSPLHF.

Concerning this clone: The sample carries other DNA sequences with the same CDR3. The V call is TRBV3-1 (or the pseudogene TRBV3-2), the J call TRBJ1-2, with D possibly TRBD1 on 6 matching bases. The CDR3 runs 15 residues. The V end was cut by 1 base, the J end by 0 bases, with 9 bases between. CDR1 is LGHDT, CDR2 YNNKEL, per germline (reference sequence). CDR3 in DNA: TGTGCCAGCAGCCAAGGAGGGGGTTCTAACTATGGCTACACCTTC. Its translation is CASSQGGGSNYGYTF.

This rearrangement joins TRBV1 to TRBJ1-1. TRBV1 constitutes a pseudogene. This CDR3 is 14 amino acids long. The DNA for the CDR3 is TGCACCAGCAGCCAAACTCCCGGGGATACTGAAGCTTTCTTT. It specifies CTSSQTPGDTEAFF.

The V gene is TRBV9, the J gene TRBJ1-2; D may be TRBD1 (6 bases). Trimming left V 4 bases short and J 6 bases short, with 22 bases between. Germline V gene sequence: CDR1 SGDLS, CDR2 YYNGEE. The CDR3 has 16 amino acids. The CDR3 DNA sequence: TGTGCCAGCAGCTTGGTAGGGGGGGTTGCGAGAAATGGCTACACCTTC. Its protein product is CASSLVGGVARNGYTF.

This clone was recorded only once. The chain recombines TRBV25-1 with TRBJ2-7, with 9 bases matching TRBD1. Trimming cost V 1 base and J 0 bases; bases outside gene matches: 4. There are 16 residues in the CDR3. Germline V CDR1 and CDR2: MGHDK, SYGVNS. The CDR3 region has the DNA TGTGCCAGCAGTGAATCGGGACAGGGATCCTCCTACGAGCAGTACTTC. Its translation: CASSESGQGSSYEQYF.

The rearrangement joins TRBV18 to TRBJ1-1, with D unresolved. The V gene lost 0 bases and the J gene lost 0 bases, with 8 bases spanning the gap. The CDR3 length is 15 residues. Germline V gene lookup returns CDR1 KGHSH and CDR2 LQKENI. The CDR3 nucleotides are TGTGCCAGCTCACCACCCCAGTACATGAACACTGAAGCTTTCTTT. It is translated as CASSPPQYMNTEAFF.